This T cell receptor (beta chain) originates from a study of T cell responses to AZD1222 COVID-19 vaccine. Study background: Analysis merged second doses at about 4 or about 12 weeks. Study-wide findings and caveats: Unmutated variant regions are reportedly the target of nearly half of TCRs that are spike-specific. The donors showed a predominance of white British ancestry and of females, with possible underestimation of clonal diversity.

This CDR3 is 15 amino acids long. Germline values: CDR1 SNHLY, CDR2 FYNNEI. Trimming removed 1 base from V and 8 bases from J, with 18 bases in between. The table came from immunoSEQ multiplex PCR; TCRdb's copy has only in-frame clones and leaves some out. The sample holds 150,000 to 200,000 clones; about nine tenths are singletons and the top ten take approximately 2.8%. For this clone: Antigen: not known.

The chain has TRBV2 and TRBJ2-7, with D perhaps being TRBD1 or TRBD2 (6 bases each). The receptor comes from an adult in good health. The sequencing here drew on peripheral blood, taken on day 0 of AZD1222 vaccination. The CDR3 nucleotides read TGTGCCAGCAGTGAAGGGGGTAGCGGTACAGGGAAGCAGTACTTC. This gives the protein CASSEGGSGTGKQYF.